Listed here are 10 T cell receptor beta chains from one sample, sequenced in a study of cytomegalovirus exposure and HLA in healthy donors. The PCR made use of 60 Vbeta and 13 Jbeta primers. TCRdb's table, derived via immunoSEQ multiplex PCR, lists solely in-frame clones and lacks some. The sample carries about 220,000 clones, over 65% recorded once. The sequenced sample consisted of PBMCs. All receptors come from a man aged 18 to 35 in good health and CMV-seronegative.

The chain recombines TRBV2 with TRBJ2-5; D is perhaps TRBD2 (6 bases). V was cut by 7 bases and J by 5 bases, with 17 bases left in between. The CDR3 length is 14 residues. CDR1 and CDR2 (germline): SNHLY, FYNNEI. The CDR3 is CASTYGGVRETQYF. In DNA form, the CDR3 reads TGTGCCAGCACCTACGGAGGGGTCCGTGAGACCCAGTACTTC.

The V and J genes are TRBV10-3 and TRBJ1-5; 10 nucleotides line up with TRBD1. The V segment lost 10 bases and the J segment 1 base; nucleotides outside the gene matches: 10. Germline CDR1 ENHRY, CDR2 SYGVKD. CDR3 size: 16 residues. In DNA form, the CDR3 reads TGTGCCAGAAACCGGGACAGGGGCGGAAGCAATCAGCCCCAGCATTTT. It is translated as CARNRDRGGSNQPQHF.

The V and J genes are TRBV19 and TRBJ2-7; 12 nucleotides line up with TRBD2. Germline V gene lookup returns CDR1 LNHDA and CDR2 SQIVND (reference sequence). The CDR3 spans 18 residues. V lost 5 bases and J lost 3; bases outside the gene matches: 14. The CDR3 coding sequence is TGTGCCAGTAGTCAACCCCCGGGACTAGCGGGCGCGAACTACGAGCAGTACTTC. The encoded protein is CASSQPPGLAGANYEQYF.

This rearrangement joins TRBV30 to TRBJ1-5, with 7 bases identical to TRBD1. Germline loops: CDR1 GTSNPN, CDR2 SVGIG (reference sequence). J gave up 5 bases and V 3 bases, and 10 bases lay outside the gene matches. The CDR3 is 15 residues long. The chain's CDR3 is CAWSPGTVFHQPQHF. In nucleotides, the CDR3 is TGTGCCTGGAGCCCCGGGACAGTCTTCCATCAGCCCCAGCATTTT.

V is TRBV11-3 and J is TRBJ2-1; no clear D gene. Germline V gene data show CDR1 as SGHNT and CDR2 as YENEEA. This CDR3 has 14 residues. V lost 4 bases and J lost 10, with 17 bases in between. For the CDR3, the DNA is TGTGCCAGCAGCTCGACCCTATTAGCCCACGAGCAGTTCTTC. Translation: CASSSTLLAHEQFF.

J is TRBJ2-1 and V is TRBV28, with 7 positions matching TRBD2. The CDR3 extends over 13 amino acids. V shed 8 bases, J shed 7 bases, and the junction held 8 bases outside the gene matches. Germline V CDR1 and CDR2: MDHEN, SYDVKM. CDR3 nucleotide sequence: TGTGCCAGCCCGGCCAATAGCGGGAATGAGCAGTTCTTC. This sequence encodes CASPANSGNEQFF.

This chain joins TRBV15 and TRBJ2-7, with 7 positions matching TRBD1. The length of the CDR3 is 14 residues. Per germline, CDR1 LNHNV and CDR2 YYDKDF (reference sequence). J was trimmed by 3 bases and V by 0 bases; bases with no gene match: 2. As DNA, the CDR3 is TGTGCCACCAGCAGAGATGACAGGGACTACGAGCAGTACTTC. Protein product: CATSRDDRDYEQYF.

The J gene is TRBJ2-5, the V gene TRBV2; D is perhaps TRBD1 (5 bases). The DNA end lines up better with TRBJ2-7; the J call may be wrong. The CDR3 is 13 amino acids. CDR1 SNHLY and CDR2 FYNNEI come from the germline V gene. As DNA, the CDR3 is TGTGCCAGCAGCGAAAGACAGAACTACGAGCAGTACTTC. Translating gives CASSERQNYEQYF.

Concerning this clone: One junction end disagrees with the germline gene, perhaps due to a read error. This chain links TRBV2 with TRBJ1-5; D might be TRBD1 (6 bases). Germline V gives CDR1 SNHLY, CDR2 FYNNEI. This CDR3 comprises 13 residues. Here the CDR3 DNA reads TGTGCCAGCAGCGAAGAGAGGGGGCAGCCCCAGCATTTT. This codes for CASSEERGQPQHF. Full variable domain (rest looked up from reference TRBV2 and TRBJ1-5): EPEVTQTPSHQVTQMGQEVILRCVPISNHLYFYWYRQILGQKVEFLVSFYNNEISEKSEIFDDQFSVERPDGSNFTLKIRSTKLEDSAMYFCASSEERGQPQHFGDGTRLSIL.

The chain combines TRBV5-6 with TRBJ2-1; a possible D gene is TRBD1 (6 bases). Between the trimmed V and J ends, which lost 4 bases and 0 bases, there was a span of 14 bases. The germline CDR1 and CDR2 sequences are SGHDT and YYEEEE. CDR3 size: 16 residues. The CDR3 nucleotides read TGTGCCAGCAGCCAGGGGACGGGGAGCTCCTACAATGAGCAGTTCTTC. Its translation: CASSQGTGSSYNEQFF.